The rows below give T cell receptor beta chains drawn from one sample of a study of cytomegalovirus exposure and HLA in healthy donors. Sequencing was performed with immunoSEQ multiplex PCR; in TCRdb, only in-frame clones are kept and a portion is missing. The sample has roughly 170,000 clones; 75% are singletons. The sample taken for sequencing was PBMCs. These TCRs come from a female donor in good health and CMV-seronegative. The CDR3 runs from the conserved cysteine through the conserved F or W. The D gene is left open where the match is weak. Some rows have no size entry. The others give once, few or many, or a class for an expanded clone.

>-|-|TRBV14|TRBJ2-7
TGTGCCAGCAGCCAAGCCCGACTGAGCTCCTACGAGCAGTACTTC
CASSQARLSSYEQYF
>TRBD1|few|TRBV7-2|TRBJ1-5
TGTGCCAGCAGCCCCCACAGGGGCGGGGATCAGCCCCAGCATTTT
CASSPHRGGDQPQHF
>-|-|TRBV7-2|TRBJ2-2
TGTGCCAGCAGCTACCAGGGGGGGAACACCGGGGAGCTGTTTTTT
CASSYQGGNTGELFF
>-|-|TRBV15|TRBJ1-2
TGTGCCACCAGCAGAGACAGGGTGGATGGCTACACCTTC
CATSRDRVDGYTF
>-|-|TRBV4-3|TRBJ2-2
TGCGCCCAGAGGTCAGGGAATAAGAACACCGGGGAGCTGTTTTTT
CAQRSGNKNTGELFF
>TRBD1|-|TRBV18|TRBJ1-5
TGTGCCAGCTCCCAACAGGGGGGGGATCAGCCCCAGCATTTT
CASSQQGGDQPQHF
>-|-|TRBV19|TRBJ2-7
TGTGCCAGTAGTCCCCTACTCAGACTAGAGACCTACGAGCAGTACTTC
CASSPLLRLETYEQYF
>TRBD1|-|TRBV27|TRBJ1-5
TGTGCCAGCAGTCCAGGGACAGGCCCTTTTCTGCCCCAGCATTTT
CASSPGTGPFLPQHF
>TRBD1|-|TRBV25-1|TRBJ1-2
TGTGCCAGCAGTGCGATAGGACAGGTGGGCGACTATGGCTACACCTTC
CASSAIGQVGDYGYTF
>-|few|TRBV7-2|TRBJ1-3
TGTGCCAGCAGCTTGGGGGGGGCGCGGGGAAACACCATATATTTT
CASSLGGARGNTIYF
>-|once|TRBV7-9|TRBJ1-2
TGTGCCAGCAGCCCCCCCGGTTCCCGGTGCCCCTATGGCTACACCTTC
CASSPPGSRCPYGYTF
>-|-|TRBV4-1|TRBJ1-1
TGCGCCAGCAGCGCCCTGCGGGGGAACACTGAAGCTTTCTTT
CASSALRGNTEAFF
>TRBD1|-|TRBV30|TRBJ2-3
TGTGCCTGGAGTGTAGGTCCAGGGGGAAGCACAGATACGCAGTATTTT
CAWSVGPGGSTDTQYF
>TRBD2|-|TRBV27|TRBJ2-7
TGTGCCAGCAGTTTTAGCGGGATGTACTACGAGCAGTACTTC
CASSFSGMYYEQYF
>TRBD1|few|TRBV19|TRBJ2-3
TGTGCCAGTAGTACAGGGGGAGGCACAGATACGCAGTATTTT
CASSTGGGTDTQYF
>-|-|TRBV18|TRBJ2-5
TGTGCCAGCTCACCCTCCAGGGCAGGGGAAGAGACCCAGTACTTC
CASSPSRAGEETQYF
>-|-|TRBV29-1|TRBJ1-3
TGCAGCGTTGAAGGGGGGGGGAACCGCTCTGGAAACACCATATATTTT
CSVEGGGNRSGNTIYF
>TRBD2|once|TRBV7-2|TRBJ2-7
TGTGCCAGCAGCTTAGCAGGGCGGGGGAACTACGAGCAGTACTTC
CASSLAGRGNYEQYF
>TRBD1|-|TRBV28|TRBJ1-6
TGTGCCAGCAGTTTGGACAGGCCGAATTCACCCCTCCACTTT
CASSLDRPNSPLHF
>-|few|TRBV30|TRBJ2-7
TGTGCCTGGAGTGTAGGGGGGGCGATCTCCTACGAGCAGTACTTC
CAWSVGGAISYEQYF
>-|-|TRBV7-9|TRBJ1-4
TGTGCCAGCAGCCCCTGGAGGCAAACTAATGAAAAACTGTTTTTT
CASSPWRQTNEKLFF
>-|-|TRBV7-3|TRBJ2-1
TGTGCCAGCAGCTTAATGGGGAGCTCCTACAATGAGCAGTTCTTC
CASSLMGSSYNEQFF
>TRBD2|-|TRBV18|TRBJ2-3
TGTGCCAGCTCACCACCGGGACTAGCGGGAGTTATGGATACGCAGTATTTT
CASSPPGLAGVMDTQYF
>-|-|TRBV19|TRBJ2-5
TGTGCCAGTAGTATAGGGTGGACTTCTCAAGAGACCCAGTACTTC
CASSIGWTSQETQYF
>-|-|TRBV7-9|TRBJ1-6
TGTGCCAGCAGCTTAGCTTCTAACAGGAATTCACCCCTCCACTTT
CASSLASNRNSPLHF
>-|-|TRBV7-2|TRBJ1-1
TGTGCCAGCAGCTTAGTGGGGCGCGGTGAAGCTTTCTTT
CASSLVGRGEAFF
>-|-|TRBV4-3|TRBJ2-1
TGCGCCAGCAGCCAAGAAGTAAGCGCAACGTCCTACAATGAGCAGTTCTTC
CASSQEVSATSYNEQFF
>-|-|TRBV30|TRBJ1-5
TGTGCCTGGAGCCTGGGGGGGAAGGTTCAGCCCCAGCATTTT
CAWSLGGKVQPQHF
>-|once|TRBV29-1|TRBJ1-3
TGCAGCGCCCGAGGGGGGGACTCTGGAAACACCATATATTTT
CSARGGDSGNTIYF
>-|-|TRBV7-9|TRBJ2-7
TGTGCCAGCAGCTTGGGCCACGGGACTTCCTACGAGCAGTACTTC
CASSLGHGTSYEQYF
>TRBD2|-|TRBV11-2|TRBJ2-3
TGTGCCAGCAGCCGGGGGGAATGGGATACGCAGTATTTT
CASSRGEWDTQYF
>-|few|TRBV11-2|TRBJ2-7
TGTGCCAGCAGCTTCTTGGCAGGGGTGGGCGAGCAGTACTTC
CASSFLAGVGEQYF
>TRBD1|-|TRBV29-1|TRBJ2-1
TGCAGCGCCCGTCCCGGGACAGGGGGCGGTGAGCAGTTCTTC
CSARPGTGGGEQFF
>-|-|TRBV7-2|TRBJ2-1
TGTGCCAGCAGTTGGACTGTCGTCAATGAGCAGTTCTTC
CASSWTVVNEQFF
>TRBD1|-|TRBV6-1|TRBJ2-2
TGTGCCAGCAGTGAAGGGACAGGCGCGTACGCCGGGGAGCTGTTTTTT
CASSEGTGAYAGELFF
>-|-|TRBV2|TRBJ2-1
TGTGCCAGCAGTGAATCCCGTCACAATGAGCAGTTCTTC
CASSESRHNEQFF
>-|once|TRBV12-5|TRBJ1-2
TGTGCTAGTGGTTTGGTACCCGGGGGGGACTATGGCTACACCTTC
CASGLVPGGDYGYTF
>-|-|TRBV28|TRBJ1-2
TGTGCCAGCAGTTTAAACCCGGGGGGGAACTATGGCTACACCTTC
CASSLNPGGNYGYTF
>-|-|TRBV18|TRBJ2-5
TGTGCCAGCTCTCCGCCAGGGCGGGGGCGAAAAGAGACCCAGTACTTC
CASSPPGRGRKETQYF
>-|-|TRBV7-2|TRBJ2-3
TGTGCCAGCAGCTTAGGGGGCCGTTCCGATACGCAGTATTTT
CASSLGGRSDTQYF
>TRBD2|-|TRBV4-3|TRBJ2-1
TGCGCCAGCTCTTCCTTTAGCGGGAGGGAGTTCTTC
CASSSFSGREFF
>-|-|TRBV6-1|TRBJ1-5
TGTGCCAGCAGGACGGACAGCGACAATCAGCCCCAGCATTTT
CASRTDSDNQPQHF
>-|-|TRBV19|TRBJ1-1
TGTGCCAGTAGTGGGCCAGGTAGTTTGAACACTGAAGCTTTCTTT
CASSGPGSLNTEAFF
>-|few|TRBV28|TRBJ1-5
TGTGCCAGCAGTGCGCTAAATCAGCCCCAGCATTTT
CASSALNQPQHF
>TRBD1|-|TRBV25-1|TRBJ1-6
TGTGCCAGCAGTCCTCAGGGGGGACGGCTTAATTCACCCCTCCACTTT
CASSPQGGRLNSPLHF
>-|-|TRBV18|TRBJ1-2
TGTGCCAGCTCTACGAATCAGGGGCGTGAGGGCTACACCTTC
CASSTNQGREGYTF
>-|few|TRBV4-2|TRBJ1-6
TGTGCCAGCAGCCAACAGAGGAGCTCCTATAATTCACCCCTCCACTTT
CASSQQRSSYNSPLHF
>TRBD2|-|TRBV9|TRBJ2-3
TGTGCCAGCAGCGTAGCTACTAGCGGGGTGAATACGCAGTATTTT
CASSVATSGVNTQYF